The rows below give T cell receptor beta chains drawn from one sample of a study of T cells in Graves' hyperthyroidism and ophthalmopathy. Using its own MiXCR run on the multiplex PCR reads, TCRdb lists one record per CDR3 protein. The sample has about 360,000 distinct CDR3 sequences; roughly 14% are singletons. Sample: blood. Receptors were obtained from a young man with Graves' hyperthyroidism that later progressed to Graves' ophthalmopathy. Both conserved end residues are part of each CDR3. The D gene is left open where the match is weak. Only some rows state a clone size, as once, few, many or a class for expanded clones.

>TRBJ2-3|many|TRBV28|TRBD2
CASSMGGSTDTQYF
TGTGCCAGCAGTATGGGGGGGAGCACAGATACGCAGTATTTT
>TRBJ2-5|.|TRBV18|.
CASSPFGAVETQYF
TGTGCCAGCTCACCCTTTGGGGCTGTAGAGACCCAGTACTTC
>TRBJ1-1|few|TRBV4-1|TRBD1
CASSVGQAPIEAFF
TGCGCCAGCAGCGTTGGACAGGCCCCAATTGAAGCTTTCTTT
>TRBJ2-7|many|TRBV27|TRBD2
CASSSGTSGALGEQYF
TGTGCCAGCAGTTCAGGGACTAGCGGGGCCCTAGGGGAGCAGTACTTC
>TRBJ1-5|many|TRBV28|.
CASSVGRVNQPQHF
TGTGCCAGCAGTGTCGGGCGGGTCAATCAGCCCCAGCATTTT
>TRBJ2-5|.|TRBV30|TRBD1
CAWGQPGQGANF
TGTGCCTGGGGACAACCGGGACAGGGGGCCAACTTC
>TRBJ1-1|.|TRBV29-1|TRBD1
CSVAGRGKNTEAFF
TGCAGCGTGGCAGGCAGGGGGAAGAACACTGAAGCTTTCTTT
>TRBJ2-7|many|TRBV6-2/TRBV6-3|TRBD1
CASSRRDRGAEQYF
TGTGCCAGCAGTCGCCGGGACAGGGGGGCCGAGCAGTACTTC
>TRBJ1-2|.|TRBV27|.
CASSFASNYGYTF
TGTGCCAGCAGTTTCGCTTCAAACTATGGCTACACCTTC
>TRBJ1-2|many|TRBV9|.
CASSGPQGMSNYGYTF
TGTGCCAGCAGCGGGCCCCAGGGGATGAGCAACTATGGCTACACCTTC
>TRBJ1-2|many|TRBV7-2|.
CASSLVTGSSGYTF
TGTGCCAGCAGCTTAGTAACGGGTTCCTCTGGCTACACCTTC
>TRBJ1-4|few|TRBV5-8|.
CASSLAGFRNEKLFF
TGTGCCAGCAGCCTGGCAGGGTTTAGGAATGAAAAACTGTTTTTT
>TRBJ1-1|many|TRBV5-1|.
CASSFSNTEAFF
TGCGCCAGCAGCTTCTCGAACACTGAAGCTTTCTTT
>TRBJ1-2|few|TRBV29-1|.
CSVTKLRDGDIGGYTF
TGCAGCGTTACAAAACTTCGAGATGGGGACATTGGGGGCTACACCTTC
>TRBJ2-7|many|TRBV20-1|.
CSALNRAPPYEQYF
TGCAGTGCTTTAAACAGGGCTCCCCCCTACGAGCAGTACTTC
>TRBJ1-3|few|TRBV5-6|.
CASSSQGFGNTIYF
TGTGCCAGCAGCTCACAGGGTTTTGGAAACACCATATATTTT
>TRBJ2-1|.|TRBV20-1|.
CSARTGDFYNEQFF
TGCAGTGCTAGGACGGGGGACTTCTACAATGAGCAGTTCTTC
>TRBJ1-4|.|TRBV20-1|.
CNAIARSNEKLFF
TGCAATGCCATCGCCAGGTCTAATGAAAAACTGTTTTTT
>TRBJ2-2|many|TRBV10-3|.
CAISETVGAGELFF
TGTGCCATCAGTGAGACGGTCGGGGCCGGGGAGCTGTTTTTT
>TRBJ1-5|many|TRBV24-1|.
CAISKGSQPQHF
TGTGCCATTTCCAAGGGGTCTCAGCCCCAGCATTTT
>TRBJ1-3|.|TRBV5-1|.
CASSLEATGSSGNTIYF
TGCGCCAGCAGCTTGGAGGCCACCGGGAGCTCTGGAAACACCATATATTTT
>TRBJ1-2|.|TRBV4-1|TRBD1
CASSHRTGSNYGYTF
TGCGCCAGCAGCCATAGGACAGGGTCGAACTATGGCTACACCTTC
>TRBJ1-4|.|TRBV25-1|TRBD1
CASSEWRDRVLEKLFF
TGTGCCAGCAGTGAATGGCGGGACAGGGTTTTAGAAAAACTGTTTTTT
>TRBJ2-5|few|TRBV9|TRBD2
CASSTRGGGQETQYF
TGTGCCAGCAGCACCCGGGGGGGGGGCCAAGAGACCCAGTACTTC
>TRBJ2-5|many|TRBV27|TRBD1
CASSETGGYQETQYF
TGTGCCAGCAGCGAGACAGGGGGCTACCAAGAGACCCAGTACTTC
>TRBJ1-5|many|TRBV28|.
CASTAGGADQPQHF
TGTGCCAGCACCGCGGGGGGGGCAGATCAGCCCCAGCATTTT
>TRBJ2-4|.|TRBV30|.
CAWSEGLGKNIQYF
TGTGCCTGGAGTGAAGGTCTAGGGAAAAACATTCAGTACTTC
>TRBJ1-1|many|TRBV18|.
CASSPGNMDTEAFF
TGTGCCAGCTCACCAGGGAATATGGACACTGAAGCTTTCTTT
>TRBJ1-1|many|TRBV18|.
CASSPSGQTEAFF
TGTGCCAGCTCACCATCAGGGCAGACTGAAGCTTTCTTT
>TRBJ2-7|few|TRBV7-9|TRBD1
CASSHRDRLYEQYF
TGTGCCAGCAGCCACCGGGACAGGTTATACGAGCAGTACTTC
>TRBJ1-4|many|TRBV7-8|TRBD1
CASSPRQGANEKLFF
TGTGCCAGCAGCCCAAGACAGGGAGCTAATGAAAAACTGTTTTTT
>TRBJ2-5|.|TRBV28|.
CASMGEGTQYF
TGTGCCAGCATGGGAGAAGGGACCCAGTACTTC
>TRBJ2-5|many|TRBV24-1|.
CATSPGGNLRETQYF
TGTGCCACCAGTCCGGGGGGCAATTTGAGAGAGACCCAGTACTTC
>TRBJ2-3|many|TRBV2|.
CASNAQAEGSTDTQYF
TGTGCCAGCAATGCCCAGGCTGAGGGGAGCACAGATACGCAGTATTTT
>TRBJ2-7|many|TRBV6-5|.
CASSYGAGTYEQYF
TGTGCCAGCAGTTACGGGGCAGGCACCTACGAGCAGTACTTC
>TRBJ2-7|.|TRBV18|.
CAGSPKAYEQYF
TGTGCCGGCTCACCCAAAGCCTACGAGCAGTACTTC
>TRBJ2-3|many|TRBV24-1|.
CATLRTDLTDTQYF
TGTGCCACCCTTAGGACAGACCTCACAGATACGCAGTATTTT
>TRBJ2-5|many|TRBV4-1|TRBD1
CASSQTGQGGRETQYF
TGCGCCAGCAGCCAAACCGGACAGGGCGGAAGGGAGACCCAGTACTTC
>TRBJ1-1|many|TRBV20-1|TRBD1
CSASQGGAEAFF
TGCAGTGCTAGCCAGGGGGGAGCTGAAGCTTTCTTT
>TRBJ1-5|.|TRBV19|.
CASSMRGFNQPQRF
TGTGCCAGTAGTATGAGAGGATTCAATCAGCCCCAGCGTTTT
>TRBJ2-3|many|TRBV3-1|TRBD2
CASSSQRGGGDTQYF
TGTGCCAGCAGCAGTCAGCGGGGGGGCGGAGATACGCAGTATTTT
>TRBJ2-7|many|TRBV6-1|.
CASSDIGLYYEQYF
TGTGCCAGCAGTGACATTGGCCTCTACTACGAGCAGTACTTC
>TRBJ1-4|many|TRBV7-2|.
CASSLAGLLATNEKLFF
TGTGCCAGCAGCTTAGCAGGGCTACTTGCAACTAATGAAAAACTGTTTTTT
>TRBJ1-2|many|TRBV27|.
CASSPRDGNYGYTF
TGTGCCAGCAGTCCCCGGGACGGGAACTATGGCTACACCTTC
>TRBJ2-5|few|TRBV4-1|TRBD2
CASSQVSAGDRTQYF
TGCGCCAGCAGCCAAGTGTCGGCGGGGGATAGGACCCAGTACTTC
>TRBJ2-7|many|TRBV6-1|TRBD1
CASSTRDRGSYEQYF
TGTGCCAGCAGTACCCGGGACAGGGGAAGTTACGAGCAGTACTTC
>TRBJ2-4|few|TRBV20-1|.
CSAPTGAGNIQYF
TGCAGTGCTCCTACAGGGGCGGGGAACATTCAGTACTTC
>TRBJ2-5|.|TRBV7-3|.
CASSSSGRYLETQYF
TGTGCCAGCAGCTCCTCGGGGCGTTATCTTGAGACCCAGTACTTC
>TRBJ2-5|many|TRBV28|TRBD2
CASSRVAGGSKSTQYF
TGTGCCAGCAGTCGTGTAGCGGGGGGATCCAAGAGTACCCAGTACTTC
>TRBJ2-7|few|TRBV10-3|TRBD1
CAIRLDRGNEQYF
TGTGCCATCAGACTGGACAGGGGTAACGAGCAGTACTTC
>TRBJ1-2|many|TRBV7-9|TRBD1
CASSVDREGGYTF
TGTGCCAGCAGCGTTGACAGGGAAGGGGGCTACACCTTC
>TRBJ2-5|many|TRBV7-7|TRBD2
CASSLFIIAGETQYF
TGTGCTAGCAGCTTATTTATCATAGCGGGGGAGACCCAGTACTTC